This T cell receptor (beta chain) was profiled in a study of chemoradiotherapy in HPV16-positive cancers. The study's findings and limits: Non-HPV-specific T cells did not expand in tumors during treatment, whereas candidate HPV-specific clones and E7-related motifs did.

This table comes from immunoSEQ multiplex PCR, and its TCRdb copy is limited to in-frame clones, with some not included. The table records about 2,900 clones, approximately 88% of them present only once. The CDR3 runs 12 residues. V shed 6 bases, J shed 5 bases, and the junction held 4 bases outside the gene matches. Germline CDR1 SNHLY, CDR2 FYNNEI. The table lists this clone with a count of one. Its antigen is still unknown. The input for sequencing was tumor tissue, taken from a patient who underwent chemoradiotherapy. This clonotype originated in a human donor with HPV-associated anogenital cancer. The rearrangement uses TRBV2 and TRBJ2-7; TRBD2 agrees at 7 bases. The CDR3 sequence is CASRLAKDEQYF. CDR3 DNA: TGTGCCAGCAGACTAGCGAAGGACGAGCAGTACTTC.